Listed below are T cell receptor beta chains from one sample, sequenced in a study of blood T cell repertoires in COVID-19. The table came from immunoSEQ multiplex PCR; TCRdb's copy has only in-frame clones and leaves some out. The table has some 50,000 clones, about nine tenths seen once. The sample taken for sequencing was peripheral blood. These receptors came from a human donor in a cohort sampled during active COVID-19. Each CDR3 is given with its conserved first and last residue. The D gene is left open where the match is weak. Clone size is not always given. Where it is, it says once, few, many or a class for expanded clones.

.,TRBJ1-1,.,13,TRBV29-1,CSVGIGGLNEAFF,TGCAGCGTCGGGATTGGGGGACTGAATGAAGCTTTCTTT
.,TRBJ2-7,TRBD1,13,TRBV2,CASSPQTGDEQYF,TGTGCCAGCAGTCCCCAGACAGGGGACGAGCAGTACTTC
.,TRBJ2-7,TRBD2,16,TRBV4-1,CASSQDPASGRYEQYF,TGCGCCAGCAGCCAAGATCCGGCTAGCGGGAGATACGAGCAGTACTTC
.,TRBJ2-1,.,15,TRBV3-1/TRBV3-2,CASSVLVNKYNEQFF,TGTGCCAGCAGCGTACTAGTCAATAAGTACAATGAGCAGTTCTTC
.,TRBJ2-1,TRBD1,16,TRBV24-1,CATSDPGTGGLDEQFF,TGTGCCACCAGTGACCCAGGGACAGGGGGCTTGGATGAGCAGTTCTTC
few,TRBJ1-2,TRBD1,15,TRBV5-1,CASTPGTGTVYGYTF,TGCGCCAGCACCCCCGGGACAGGGACCGTCTATGGCTACACCTTC
.,TRBJ2-3,TRBD2,15,TRBV28,CASSPPSGRLDTQYF,TGTGCCAGCAGTCCCCCTAGCGGGAGGTTAGATACGCAGTATTTT
.,TRBJ2-1,.,14,TRBV29-1,CSVEARLTASEQFF,TGCAGCGTTGAAGCTAGACTCACTGCGAGTGAGCAGTTCTTC
.,TRBJ2-7,TRBD2,15,TRBV6-7,CASSYSTSGNYEQYF,TGTGCCAGCAGTTACTCGACTAGCGGGAACTACGAGCAGTACTTC
.,TRBJ2-5,TRBD1,15,TRBV10-3,CAISATAGQGETQYF,TGTGCCATCAGCGCCACCGCGGGACAGGGGGAGACCCAGTACTTC
.,TRBJ2-2,TRBD1,15,TRBV28,CASRPDRGNTGELFF,TGTGCCAGCAGACCGGACAGGGGAAACACCGGGGAGCTGTTTTTT
.,TRBJ1-1,.,13,TRBV7-3,CASSNTRNTEAFF,TGTGCCAGCAGCAATACACGGAACACTGAAGCTTTCTTT
.,TRBJ2-7,TRBD1,14,TRBV6-5,CASRDRGLTYEQYF,TGTGCCAGCAGGGACAGGGGACTGACCTACGAGCAGTACTTC
.,TRBJ2-3,.,16,TRBV6-6,CASSYSATTGTDTQYF,TGTGCCAGCAGTTACTCGGCGACAACGGGCACAGATACGCAGTATTTT
.,TRBJ2-5,TRBD1,14,TRBV18,CASSAGTGPETQYF,TGTGCCAGCTCAGCAGGGACAGGTCCAGAGACCCAGTACTTC
few,TRBJ2-1,.,15,TRBV27,CASSLTRGGYNEQFF,TGTGCCAGCAGTTTAACCAGAGGCGGGTACAATGAGCAGTTCTTC
once,TRBJ2-7,TRBD1,14,TRBV6-5,CASTGTGGPYEQYF,TGTGCCAGCACCGGGACAGGGGGCCCCTACGAGCAGTACTTC
.,TRBJ2-3,TRBD2,17,TRBV5-1,CASSPGLAGVGTDTQYF,TGCGCCAGCAGCCCGGGACTAGCGGGAGTGGGGACAGATACGCAGTATTTT
once,TRBJ2-1,.,15,TRBV9,CASSVIWVAINEQFF,TGTGCCAGCAGCGTCATTTGGGTAGCTATTAATGAGCAGTTCTTC
.,TRBJ2-1,TRBD2,16,TRBV4-1,CASSQLGGRVSREQFF,TGCGCCAGCAGCCAATTGGGAGGGAGGGTCAGCAGAGAGCAGTTCTTC
few,TRBJ1-5,.,14,TRBV28,CASSLRRPNQPQHF,TGTGCCAGCAGTTTGCGGCGACCCAATCAGCCCCAGCATTTT
.,TRBJ2-2,.,17,TRBV28,CASSTVLWGPDTGELFF,TGTGCCAGCAGTACTGTGTTGTGGGGGCCGGACACCGGGGAGCTGTTTTTT
once,TRBJ2-2,TRBD2,15,TRBV7-9,CASSGRTSGFGELFF,TGTGCCAGCAGCGGTCGGACTAGCGGGTTCGGGGAGCTGTTTTTT
.,TRBJ2-7,TRBD2,16,TRBV5-4,CASSLMASGPSYEQYF,TGTGCCAGCAGCTTGATGGCTAGCGGGCCCTCCTACGAGCAGTACTTC
.,TRBJ2-2,TRBD1,17,TRBV28,CASSFPQGQGNTGELFF,TGTGCCAGCAGTTTCCCTCAGGGACAGGGGAACACCGGGGAGCTGTTTTTT
.,TRBJ2-7,TRBD1,15,TRBV5-1,CASSRDRELSYEQYF,TGCGCCAGCAGCCGGGACAGGGAGTTATCCTACGAGCAGTACTTC
.,TRBJ2-7,TRBD2,16,TRBV6-6,CSVSGGRVSGAYEQYF,TGTTCCGTCAGCGGGGGAAGGGTTAGCGGCGCCTACGAGCAGTACTTC
.,TRBJ2-7,.,16,TRBV11-2,CASSLDWSGTLNEQYF,TGTGCCAGCAGCTTAGATTGGTCAGGGACTCTTAACGAGCAGTACTTC
.,TRBJ2-2,TRBD2,15,TRBV19,CASTPGGGETGELFF,TGTGCCAGTACCCCGGGAGGGGGAGAGACCGGGGAGCTGTTTTTT
.,TRBJ2-1,TRBD2,17,TRBV7-8,CASSLPQAIGRADEQFF,TGTGCCAGCAGCTTACCTCAGGCCATCGGGAGGGCGGACGAGCAGTTCTTC
.,TRBJ1-2,TRBD1,14,TRBV5-1,CASSLGTGVHGYTF,TGCGCCAGCAGCTTGGGGACAGGGGTCCATGGCTACACCTTC
.,TRBJ2-7,.,14,TRBV24-1,CATSAARDSYEQYF,TGTGCCACCAGTGCCGCCCGCGACTCCTACGAGCAGTACTTC
.,TRBJ2-1,TRBD2,20,TRBV28,CASSSGQGGLAGRVYNEQFF,TGTGCCAGCAGTTCAGGACAGGGGGGACTAGCGGGGCGCGTATACAATGAGCAGTTCTTC
.,TRBJ2-1,TRBD2,18,TRBV13,CASSSTPGLAVTLPEQFF,TGTGCCAGCAGTTCAACTCCGGGACTAGCGGTCACCCTACCGGAGCAGTTCTTC
.,TRBJ1-4,TRBD1,14,TRBV28,CASSTQGANEKLFF,TGTGCCAGCAGTACACAGGGGGCTAATGAAAAACTGTTTTTT
.,TRBJ1-2,TRBD1,15,TRBV6-2/TRBV6-3,CASSYSGQGRYGYTF,TGTGCCAGCAGTTACTCGGGACAGGGCCGCTATGGCTACACCTTC
.,TRBJ2-7,.,14,TRBV18,CASSRDLANGEQYF,TGTGCCAGCTCTCGGGACTTAGCTAACGGCGAGCAGTACTTC
.,TRBJ2-7,TRBD1,13,TRBV5-1,CASSLRDRDEQYF,TGCGCCAGCAGCTTAAGGGACAGGGACGAGCAGTACTTC